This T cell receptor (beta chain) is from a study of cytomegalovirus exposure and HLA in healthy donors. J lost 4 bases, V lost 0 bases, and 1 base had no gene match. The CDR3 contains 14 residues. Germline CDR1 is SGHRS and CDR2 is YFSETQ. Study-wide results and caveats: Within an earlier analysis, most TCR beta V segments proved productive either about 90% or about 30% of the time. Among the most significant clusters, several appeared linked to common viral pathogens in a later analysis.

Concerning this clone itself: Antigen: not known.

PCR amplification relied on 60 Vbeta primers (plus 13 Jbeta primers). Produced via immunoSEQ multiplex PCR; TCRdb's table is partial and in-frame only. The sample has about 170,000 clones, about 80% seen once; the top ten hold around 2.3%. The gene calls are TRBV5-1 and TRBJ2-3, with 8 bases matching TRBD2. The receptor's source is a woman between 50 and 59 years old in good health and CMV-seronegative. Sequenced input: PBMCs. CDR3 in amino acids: CASSLGTSSDTQYF. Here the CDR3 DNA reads TGCGCCAGCAGCTTGGGGACTAGCTCAGATACGCAGTATTTT.